The 32 T cell receptor beta chains below come from one sample, sequenced in a study of T-cell reconstitution after alpha-beta-depleted transplantation in children. The authors prepared the TCRbeta library with unique molecular identifiers. TCRdb fed the PCR reads into MiXCR, producing one record per CDR3 protein. Found here are roughly 150,000 distinct CDR3 sequences, more than 9.5% of them singletons; the top ten hold approximately 13%. The specimen comprised PBMCs, sampled before TCRalphabeta/CD19-depleted stem cell transplant. These receptors came from a boy aged 2 to 9 with acute myeloid leukemia, due to receive a stem cell transplant.

Many counts were recorded for this clonotype. The chain carries TRBV3-1 and TRBJ2-3, with 13 bases identical to TRBD2. The CDR3 totals 17 residues. Trimming took 2 bases from V and 4 from J; bases not matched to a gene: 6. Germline CDR1 reads LGHDT; CDR2 reads YNNKEL (reference sequence). CDR3 coding DNA: TGTGCCAGCAGCCAAAACGGACTAGCGGGAGCGGCAGATACGCAGTATTTT. Residues: CASSQNGLAGAADTQYF.

Many counts were recorded for this clonotype. The V and J genes are TRBV5-1 and TRBJ2-2, with D possibly TRBD1 on 5 matching bases. Per the germline V gene, CDR1 is SGHRS and CDR2 is YFSETQ. Trimming removed 0 bases at V and 2 bases at J, with 11 bases between. This CDR3 is built from 16 residues. In nucleotides, the CDR3 is TGCGCCAGCAGCTTGGAGACAGTGGGAAACACCGGGGAGCTGTTTTTT. It codes for CASSLETVGNTGELFF.

This clonotype was seen many times. The V gene is TRBV20-1, the J gene TRBJ1-5; D is unresolved. CDR1 and CDR2 (germline): DFQATT, SNEGSKA (reference sequence). V lost 3 bases, J lost 3 bases, and 15 bases lay in between. This CDR3 spans 15 amino acids. The CDR3 coding sequence is TGCAGTGCTAGTGAAGGAGGAGGCAACAATCAGCCCCAGCATTTT. This translates into CSASEGGGNNQPQHF.

This clonotype was recorded many times. This rearrangement joins TRBV7-3 to TRBJ2-7; D possibly corresponds to TRBD2 (5 bases). Looked up from germline, CDR1 is SGHTA and CDR2 is FQGTGA. V was shortened by 2 bases and J by 4 bases, with 9 bases between the two germline ends. CDR3 length: 13 amino acids. The CDR3 here is CASSLAEGYEQYF. CDR3 coding DNA: TGTGCCAGCAGCTTAGCTGAGGGTTACGAGCAGTACTTC.

This clonotype has ten or more counts. The CDR3 coding sequence is TGTGCCAGCAGCTTAGTGTATTTGGCGGGAGACACCGGGGAGCTGTTTTTT. Residues: CASSLVYLAGDTGELFF. The gene calls are TRBV7-2 and TRBJ2-2, with TRBD2 matching over 7 bases. Germline CDR1 is SGHTA and CDR2 is FQGNSA. The CDR3 runs to 17 residues. Losses at the gene ends were 1 base for V and 3 bases for J; bases not matched to a gene: 8.

There are many counts of this clonotype. The chain uses TRBV10-1 and TRBJ1-6; D unresolved. The CDR3 contains 14 residues. V gave up 3 bases and J gave up 10 bases, with 13 bases separating them. The germline CDR1 and CDR2 sequences are WNHNN and SYGVQD (reference sequence). CDR3 sequence reads: CASSETSRFSPLHF. The CDR3 DNA sequence: TGCGCCAGCAGTGAAACTAGCCGTTTCTCACCCCTCCACTTT.

This clonotype came up many times. This chain connects TRBV25-1 to TRBJ2-1, with 8 nucleotides matching TRBD2. This CDR3 spans 15 amino acids. The V segment lost 0 bases and the J segment 8 bases; nucleotides outside the gene matches: 6. The germline CDR1 and CDR2 sequences are MGHDK and SYGVNS. The CDR3 bases are TGTGCCAGCAGTGAATATCACGCGGGAGGCGATGAGCAGTTCTTC. The encoded protein is CASSEYHAGGDEQFF.

At least ten counts were recorded for this clonotype. The chain recombines TRBV20-1 with TRBJ2-2; D may be TRBD1 or TRBD2 (6 bases each). Trimming removed 0 bases from V and 0 bases from J, with 11 bases in between. This CDR3 has 16 amino acids. In germline, CDR1 is DFQATT, CDR2 SNEGSKA (reference sequence). The CDR3, as DNA: TGCAGTGCTAGAGATTGGAGGGGGGCGAACACCGGGGAGCTGTTTTTT. It translates to CSARDWRGANTGELFF.

This clonotype came up many times. V gene TRBV7-8 combines with J gene TRBJ1-1; no clear D. The germline gives CDR1 SGHVS, CDR2 FQNEAQ. Trimming took off 5 bases at V and 6 bases at J, with 13 bases between the two ends. There are 13 residues in the CDR3. CDR3 nucleotides: TGTGCCAGCAGCATCCGACCCGAAGCTGAAGCTTTCTTT. Its protein product is CASSIRPEAEAFF.

This clonotype was observed many times. CDR3 sequence (DNA): TGTGCCAGCAGCTCACGAGGACGGAGTATTCTTGAAGCTTTCTTT. Translated, it gives CASSSRGRSILEAFF. The J gene is TRBJ1-1, the V gene TRBV7-2; no reliable D call. Trimming took off 4 bases at V and 7 bases at J, with 19 bases between the two ends. The CDR3 is made up of 15 amino acids. In germline, CDR1 is SGHTA, CDR2 FQGNSA.

This clonotype has only a few counts. V gene TRBV10-1 combines with J gene TRBJ1-2; D remains ambiguous. This CDR3 contains 12 residues. V lost 3 bases and J 4 bases, leaving 6 bases between the germline ends. The V gene's germline CDR1 is WNHNN and CDR2 SYGVQD (reference sequence). CDR3 sequence (DNA): TGCGCCAGCAGTGATCGGGGCTATGGCTACACCTTC. Its protein is CASSDRGYGYTF.

There are many counts of this clonotype. J is TRBJ1-6 and V is TRBV20-1, with 7 bases aligning to TRBD1. Trimming removed 7 bases from V and 5 bases from J; junction bases left unmatched: 5. The CDR3 length is 13 residues. In germline, CDR1 is DFQATT, CDR2 SNEGSKA (reference sequence). CDR3 in amino acids: CSGAGGNNSPLHF. CDR3 nucleotide sequence: TGCAGTGGGGCAGGGGGAAATAATTCACCCCTCCACTTT.

This clonotype was observed many times. The rearrangement joins TRBV20-1 to TRBJ2-7; 8 bases agree with TRBD2. V was clipped by 3 bases and J by 2 bases; unmatched bases: 0. The CDR3 covers 12 residues. Germline loops: CDR1 DFQATT, CDR2 SNEGSKA (reference sequence). Written as DNA, the CDR3 is TGCAGTGCTAGCGGGGGGGCCTACGAGCAGTACGTC. It yields the protein CSASGGAYEQYV.

This clonotype was counted at least ten times. V and J are TRBV12-3 or TRBV12-4 and TRBJ2-1; 8 bases agree with TRBD2. Losses at the gene ends were 5 bases for V and 2 bases for J; bases not matched to a gene: 2. This CDR3 spans 14 amino acids. The CDR3 is CASSPGLAYNEQFF. DNA for the CDR3: TGTGCCAGCAGTCCGGGACTAGCCTACAATGAGCAGTTCTTC.

The chain uses TRBV11-1 and TRBJ2-3, with a weak D call TRBD2 (5 bases). The V gene's germline CDR1 is SGHAT and CDR2 FQDESV (reference sequence). The ends were cut back, 5 bases at V and 6 bases at J, with 12 bases in the middle. This CDR3 comprises 13 residues. The CDR3 nucleotides read TGTGCCAGCAGCAGAGAGCCGGGGGATACGCAGTATTTT. Translated: CASSREPGDTQYF.

This clonotype was seen ten or more times. This chain connects TRBV12-3 or TRBV12-4 to TRBJ2-7, with 8 bases identical to TRBD1. CDR3 length: 14 residues. The trim removed 1 base at V and 2 bases at J, leaving 1 base unmatched. The CDR3 DNA follows: TGTGCCAGCAGTTTAGGGACAGGGCCCTACGAGCAGTACTTC. This codes for CASSLGTGPYEQYF.

This clonotype came up many times. The chain uses TRBV7-2 and TRBJ2-1; the D is unclear. Trimming pared 1 base from V and 0 bases from J, leaving 7 bases between. Germline lookup yields CDR1 SGHTA and CDR2 FQGNSA. CDR3 length: 15 amino acids. The CDR3 coding sequence is TGTGCCAGCAGCTTAGAAACGGGCTCCTACAATGAGCAGTTCTTC. It is translated as CASSLETGSYNEQFF.

The V gene is TRBV29-1, the J gene TRBJ1-4, with D possibly TRBD1 on 5 matching bases. CDR3 length: 13 residues. Germline V gives CDR1 SQVTM, CDR2 ANQGSEA. Trimming shortened V by 4 bases and J by 8 bases, and 14 bases separated the two germline ends. Here the CDR3 reads CSVVGPRTEKLFF. In nucleotides, the CDR3 is TGCAGCGTTGTGGGACCCAGGACGGAAAAACTGTTTTTT. Combining the CDR3 with reference TRBV29-1 and TRBJ1-4 gives the whole variable domain SAVISQKPSRDICQRGTSLTIQCQVDSQVTMMFWYRQQPGQSLTLIATANQGSEATYESGFVIDKFPISRPNLTFSTLTVSNMSPEDSSIYLCSVVGPRTEKLFFGSGTQLSVL.

This clonotype was seen repeatedly, ten times or more. The chain has TRBV29-1 and TRBJ2-3, with TRBD2 matching 11 bases. The CDR3 has 16 amino acids. Trimming cost V 4 bases and J 5 bases; bases outside gene matches: 11. The V gene's germline CDR1 is SQVTM and CDR2 ANQGSEA. The CDR3 region is CSVVRLAGPTGDTQYF. For the CDR3, the DNA is TGCAGCGTTGTGCGACTAGCGGGGCCAACGGGAGATACGCAGTATTTT.

This clonotype was seen many times. This rearrangement joins TRBV3-1 to TRBJ2-1; D is ambiguous. Trimming cost V 0 bases and J 6 bases, with 12 bases left between them. Germline V gene data show CDR1 as LGHDT and CDR2 as YNNKEL (reference sequence). The CDR3 extends over 15 amino acids. The CDR3 is CASSQEGLGFNEQFF. The CDR3 DNA reads as TGTGCCAGCAGCCAAGAGGGTCTCGGCTTCAATGAGCAGTTCTTC.

This clonotype was seen ten or more times. The chain couples TRBV12-3 or TRBV12-4 to TRBJ2-1, with 7 bases matching TRBD2. The CDR3 has 13 residues. The J segment lost 9 bases and the V segment lost 6 bases, leaving 8 bases of the junction unmatched. The CDR3 region has the DNA TGTGCCAGCAGCATACTAGCGACCCTTGAGCAGTTCTTC. Protein sequence: CASSILATLEQFF.

This clonotype was detected many times. The chain has TRBV5-1 and TRBJ1-2, with 9 bases that match TRBD1. Trimming at V came to 4 bases and at J to 8 bases, leaving 12 bases not matched to a gene. Per germline, CDR1 SGHRS and CDR2 YFSETQ. The CDR3 runs 15 residues. CDR3 coding DNA: TGCGCCAGCAGCGCGAAACCGGGACAGGGCAGCGGCTACACCTTC. It translates to CASSAKPGQGSGYTF.

This clonotype has a count of ten or more. The V gene is TRBV7-2, the J gene TRBJ2-7, with D unclear. Trimming took 2 bases from V and 5 from J, leaving 13 bases between them. From germline, CDR1 is SGHTA and CDR2 FQGNSA. This CDR3 spans 14 amino acids. DNA of the CDR3: TGTGCCAGCAGCTTACCCAGTCGTATCGACGAGCAGTACTTC. Translating it yields CASSLPSRIDEQYF.

This clonotype was recorded at least ten times. The chain joins TRBV3-1 to TRBJ2-1, with a possible D match to TRBD2 (6 bases). Trimming pared 1 base from V and 7 bases from J, leaving 11 bases between. CDR3 length equals 14 residues. Germline CDR1 reads LGHDT; CDR2 reads YNNKEL (reference sequence). This CDR3 is CASSQVWGTNEQFF. The CDR3 nucleotides read TGTGCCAGCAGCCAAGTCTGGGGGACTAATGAGCAGTTCTTC.

This clonotype has ten or more counts. V gene TRBV29-1 combines with J gene TRBJ1-1; 7 positions agree with TRBD1. V lost 1 base, J lost 4 bases, and 9 bases stayed unmatched. Germline V lookup: CDR1 SQVTM, CDR2 ANQGSEA. This CDR3 comprises 15 residues. The CDR3 bases are TGCAGCGTTGAAGGGATACAGGGGATCGGCACTGAAGCTTTCTTT. Protein product: CSVEGIQGIGTEAFF.

This clonotype was seen ten or more times. This chain uses TRBV14 with TRBJ2-2; D perhaps matches TRBD1 (5 bases). Trimming cost V 4 bases and J 0 bases, with 9 bases left between them. There are 15 residues in the CDR3. The germline V gene encodes CDR1 SGHDN and CDR2 FVKESK. The CDR3 here is CASSRTPANTGELFF. The DNA for the CDR3 is TGTGCCAGCAGCCGGACACCCGCGAACACCGGGGAGCTGTTTTTT.

As concerns this clonotype: A much larger clone sits a single nucleotide away, making a read error possible. This chain connects TRBV28 to TRBJ2-1; D remains ambiguous. The CDR3 runs 13 residues. The germline V gene has CDR1 MDHEN and CDR2 SYDVKM. Between the trimmed V and J ends, which lost 7 bases and 5 bases, there was a span of 12 bases. CDR3 residues: CASIDTENNEQFF. The CDR3, as DNA: TGTGCCAGCATCGATACAGAGAACAATGAGCAGTTCTTC.

This clonotype was counted ten times or more. The chain recombines TRBV6-2 or TRBV6-3 with TRBJ2-2, with 9 bases matching TRBD2. Germline CDR1 and CDR2: MNHEY and SVGEGT. V shed 5 bases and J 4 bases; nucleotides not matched to a gene: 5. The CDR3 totals 15 residues. The CDR3 nucleotides read TGTGCCAGCAGTACTACGCGGGGGGGCACCGGGGAGCTGTTTTTT. Translation: CASSTTRGGTGELFF.

Ten or more counts support this clonotype. The chain links TRBV14 to TRBJ2-1; D is perhaps TRBD1 (6 bases). The germline gives CDR1 SGHDN, CDR2 FVKESK. The CDR3 contains 13 residues. V was clipped by 4 bases and J by 3 bases, with 7 bases between them. CDR3 DNA sequence: TGTGCCAGCAGCCGGACAGTCTACAATGAGCAGTTCTTC. This codes for CASSRTVYNEQFF.

This clonotype was seen ten or more times. The J gene is TRBJ1-1, the V gene TRBV5-1, with 8 nucleotides matching TRBD1. The CDR3 contains 15 residues. Germline assignment: CDR1 SGHRS and CDR2 YFSETQ. Losses at the gene ends were 4 bases for V and 6 bases for J; bases not matched to a gene: 11. The CDR3 reads CASSPPWTGRSEAFF. Written as DNA, the CDR3 is TGCGCCAGCAGCCCCCCCTGGACAGGGAGGTCTGAAGCTTTCTTT.

This clonotype was detected ten times or more. The chain couples TRBV7-9 to TRBJ1-6; maybe TRBD1 (6 bases). Trimming removed 5 bases at V and 4 bases at J, with 12 bases between. The CDR3 has 15 amino acids. Germline V gives CDR1 SEHNR, CDR2 FQNEAQ (reference sequence). The CDR3 DNA follows: TGTGCCAGCAGCCCGATGACAGGTTATAATTCACCCCTCCACTTT. Protein: CASSPMTGYNSPLHF.

This clonotype was counted only a few times. Since a much larger clone is just one base distant, this may be a read error. The J gene is TRBJ1-2, the V gene TRBV9, with 7 bases fitting TRBD1. The CDR3 runs 15 residues. CDR1 is SGDLS and CDR2 is YYNGEE in the germline V gene. The CDR3 reads CASRGTSGQNYGDTF. CDR3 coding DNA: TGTGCCAGCAGGGGGACATCGGGACAGAACTATGGCGACACCTTC.